These T cell receptor beta chains were read from a single sample in a study of cytomegalovirus exposure and HLA in healthy donors. This table comes from immunoSEQ multiplex PCR, and its TCRdb copy is limited to in-frame clones, with some not included. The table shows approximately 110,000 clones, with roughly 85% occurring only once. The sample comprised PBMCs. These TCRs come from a woman aged 40 to 55 in good health and CMV-seronegative. Both conserved end residues are part of each CDR3. The order of the fields is CDR3 length, D gene, J gene, clone size, V gene, CDR3 protein, CDR3 DNA. A D gene is named only where the DNA matches it firmly. Rows may omit the clone size; those that give it use once, few, many or a size class.

>14|-|TRBJ1-5|once|TRBV5-5
CASSLGQSNQPQHF
TGTGCCAGCAGCTTGGGACAAAGCAATCAGCCCCAGCATTTT
>14|-|TRBJ1-1|-|TRBV5-4
CASSLGQQNTEAFF
TGTGCCAGCAGCTTGGGACAGCAAAACACTGAAGCTTTCTTT
>14|-|TRBJ2-5|-|TRBV30
CACVLPGLRETQYF
TGTGCCTGCGTTTTACCGGGGTTGCGAGAGACCCAGTACTTC
>15|-|TRBJ2-5|-|TRBV5-1
CASSLPLIGEETQYF
TGCGCCAGCAGCTTGCCCCTGATAGGGGAAGAGACCCAGTACTTC
>13|TRBD2|TRBJ2-1|-|TRBV5-1
CASGLAVSSEQFF
TGCGCCAGCGGACTAGCGGTCTCGTCGGAGCAGTTCTTC
>13|-|TRBJ1-6|-|TRBV7-2
CASSPGRYSPLHF
TGTGCCAGCAGCCCCGGGAGGTATTCACCCCTCCACTTT
>12|TRBD1|TRBJ2-7|-|TRBV5-4
CASSFQGVEQYF
TGTGCCAGCAGCTTTCAGGGGGTTGAGCAGTACTTC
>15|TRBD2|TRBJ2-1|-|TRBV7-6
CASSLASGWAVEQFF
TGTGCCAGCAGCTTAGCTAGCGGGTGGGCTGTTGAGCAGTTCTTC
>15|-|TRBJ1-2|-|TRBV9
CASSEPLAGNYGYTF
TGTGCCAGCAGCGAGCCCCTTGCGGGGAACTATGGCTACACCTTC
>14|-|TRBJ2-2|-|TRBV9
CASGQGGNTGELFF
TGTGCCAGCGGGCAGGGGGGGAACACCGGGGAGCTGTTTTTT
>15|TRBD1|TRBJ1-1|-|TRBV2
CASSRGQKKNTEAFF
TGTGCCAGCAGTCGGGGACAGAAGAAGAACACTGAAGCTTTCTTT
>17|TRBD2|TRBJ2-2|-|TRBV7-9
CASSLIWSGDYTGELFF
TGTGCCAGCAGCCTTATCTGGAGCGGGGACTACACCGGGGAGCTGTTTTTT
>11|-|TRBJ2-7|-|TRBV27
CASMVAGSEYF
TGTGCCAGCATGGTAGCCGGGTCGGAGTACTTC
>12|-|TRBJ1-2|-|TRBV28
CASSPRVGGYTF
TGTGCCAGCAGCCCCAGGGTGGGCGGCTACACCTTC
>14|-|TRBJ2-2|once|TRBV28
CASSVLQDTGELFF
TGTGCCAGCAGTGTACTCCAGGACACCGGGGAGCTGTTTTTT
>14|-|TRBJ1-2|-|TRBV7-2
CASSSWGGQGGYTF
TGTGCCAGCAGCTCGTGGGGGGGCCAAGGGGGCTACACCTTC
>16|TRBD2|TRBJ2-7|-|TRBV27
CASSLSGTSSTYEQYF
TGTGCCAGCAGTTTATCAGGGACTAGCAGCACCTACGAGCAGTACTTC
>13|-|TRBJ1-1|-|TRBV30
CAWSIGGSTEAFF
TGTGCCTGGAGTATTGGGGGGAGCACTGAAGCTTTCTTT
>12|-|TRBJ2-3|-|TRBV7-8
CASSQGTDTQYF
TGTGCCAGCAGCCAGGGTACAGATACGCAGTATTTT
>14|-|TRBJ2-3|-|TRBV19
CASSLGPSTDTQYF
TGTGCCAGTAGTCTGGGCCCTAGCACAGATACGCAGTATTTT
>15|TRBD2|TRBJ2-3|-|TRBV5-1
CASSLTSGTTDTQYF
TGCGCCAGCAGCTTGACTAGCGGGACCACAGATACGCAGTATTTT
>17|-|TRBJ2-2|-|TRBV11-2
CASSGKGYGGNTGELFF
TGTGCCAGCAGCGGCAAGGGGTACGGGGGGAACACCGGGGAGCTGTTTTTT
>14|-|TRBJ1-1|-|TRBV15
CATSRVSVGPTAFF
TGTGCCACCAGCAGAGTGAGTGTGGGGCCTACCGCTTTCTTT
>14|-|TRBJ1-5|-|TRBV14
CASSLNRGNQPQHF
TGTGCCAGCAGCTTGAATAGGGGTAATCAGCCCCAGCATTTT
>16|TRBD1|TRBJ2-7|-|TRBV5-1
CASSLAPKTGGYEQYF
TGCGCCAGCAGCTTGGCACCCAAGACAGGGGGCTACGAGCAGTACTTC
>17|-|TRBJ1-3|-|TRBV11-2
CASSLGFGGTSGNTIYF
TGTGCCAGCAGCTTAGGGTTCGGAGGCACCTCTGGAAACACCATATATTTT
>16|TRBD1|TRBJ2-7|-|TRBV23-1
CASRQGTRQVYYEQYF
TGCGCCAGCAGACAGGGGACCCGCCAGGTTTACTACGAGCAGTACTTC
>17|TRBD1|TRBJ2-3|-|TRBV7-9
CASSTTRGLYPLGTQYF
TGTGCCAGCAGCACCACGAGGGGGCTCTACCCCTTAGGTACGCAGTATTTT
>14|-|TRBJ2-7|-|TRBV2
CASRRTVDLGEQYF
TGTGCCAGCCGCAGGACAGTAGATTTGGGCGAGCAGTACTTC
>15|TRBD2|TRBJ2-5|-|TRBV5-1
CASSPGGIRAETQYF
TGCGCCAGCAGCCCGGGGGGGATCCGCGCGGAGACCCAGTACTTC
>16|TRBD2|TRBJ2-5|-|TRBV19
CASSIGTSGSLETQYF
TGTGCCAGTAGTATCGGGACTAGCGGGAGTCTGGAGACCCAGTACTTC
>15|TRBD1|TRBJ2-7|-|TRBV18
CASSPSSPGGTEQYF
TGTGCCAGCTCACCTTCCTCGCCAGGGGGCACCGAGCAGTACTTC
>16|TRBD1|TRBJ1-4|-|TRBV7-9
CASSGDRGRTNEKLFF
TGTGCCAGCAGCGGTGACAGGGGGCGTACTAATGAAAAACTGTTTTTT
>13|TRBD1|TRBJ1-2|-|TRBV5-6
CASSLLTGVGYTF
TGTGCCAGCAGCTTGCTGACAGGGGTGGGCTACACCTTC
>16|-|TRBJ2-1|-|TRBV27
CASISRWDRREGEQFF
TGTGCCAGCATCTCAAGGTGGGACCGGAGGGAAGGTGAGCAGTTCTTC
>14|TRBD1|TRBJ2-7|-|TRBV6-6
CASSYGTGVHEQYF
TGTGCCAGCAGTTACGGCACAGGGGTACACGAGCAGTACTTC
>17|-|TRBJ1-2|-|TRBV4-3
CASSQRSRLTGPRGYTF
TGCGCCAGCAGCCAGCGTTCCCGGTTGACAGGTCCCAGGGGCTACACCTTC
>12|-|TRBJ1-2|-|TRBV2
CASSQQGYGYTF
TGTGCCAGCAGCCAACAGGGCTATGGCTACACCTTC
>14|-|TRBJ1-2|-|TRBV28
CASRSRARSFGYTF
TGTGCCAGCAGGTCCCGTGCCCGGTCGTTTGGCTACACCTTC
>15|-|TRBJ1-4|-|TRBV19
CASSIVRRVREKLFF
TGTGCCAGTAGTATCGTAAGGCGGGTGAGGGAAAAACTGTTTTTT
>15|TRBD2|TRBJ2-7|-|TRBV28
CASTRLAGISYEQYF
TGTGCCAGCACCCGACTAGCGGGGATCTCCTACGAGCAGTACTTC
>15|-|TRBJ2-6|-|TRBV28
CASSPYSTGANVLTF
TGTGCCAGCAGCCCCTATTCAACTGGGGCCAACGTCCTGACTTTC